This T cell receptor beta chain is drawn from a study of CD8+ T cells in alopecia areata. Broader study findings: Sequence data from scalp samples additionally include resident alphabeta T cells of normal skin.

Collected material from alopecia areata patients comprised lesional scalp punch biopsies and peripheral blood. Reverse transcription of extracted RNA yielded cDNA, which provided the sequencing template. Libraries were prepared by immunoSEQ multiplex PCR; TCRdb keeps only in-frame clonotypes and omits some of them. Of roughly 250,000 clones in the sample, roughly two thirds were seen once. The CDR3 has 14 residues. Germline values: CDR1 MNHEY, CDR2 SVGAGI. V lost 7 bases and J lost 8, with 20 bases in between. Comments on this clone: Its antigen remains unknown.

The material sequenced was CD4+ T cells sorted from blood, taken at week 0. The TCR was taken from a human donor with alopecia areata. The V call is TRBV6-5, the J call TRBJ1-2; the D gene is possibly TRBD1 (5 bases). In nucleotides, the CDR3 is TGTGCCAGCACCCCTTTGGGACGGACCTTCGGCTACACCTTC. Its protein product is CASTPLGRTFGYTF.